This TCR beta chain was captured by sequencing in a study of regulatory T cells in long-lasting Graves disease. The time point here: newly diagnosed GD, antithyroid drugs for less than 3 months. Scientists built the TCR library using RNA that was extracted from PBMCs. V lost 0 bases and J 0 bases, leaving 14 bases between the germline ends. The length of the CDR3 is 17 residues. Germline V gives CDR1 SGHKS, CDR2 YYEKEE (reference sequence). Both iRepertoire HTBI primers and Arm-PCR of CDR3 regions were used to build the TCR beta libraries. In TCRdb, the multiplex PCR reads were re-called with MiXCR into one record per CDR3 protein. Of around 420,000 distinct CDR3 sequences in the sample, roughly 15% were seen once. This clonotype was recorded many times. A further study also used this sample, focusing on T cells in Graves' hyperthyroidism and ophthalmopathy. In that study: Median prediction lead before ophthalmopathy onset was around seven months with the model.

The sequence was collected from a woman between 35 and 50 years old with Graves disease. This rearrangement joins TRBV5-5 to TRBJ2-3, with D maybe TRBD2 (5 bases). The sequencing here drew on peripheral blood mononuclear cells (PBMCs), taken at new diagnosis, from a patient treated with antithyroid drugs. In DNA, the CDR3 is TGTGCCAGCAGCTTGGTCGTAGGAGGACTGAGCACAGATACGCAGTATTTT. This gives the protein CASSLVVGGLSTDTQYF.